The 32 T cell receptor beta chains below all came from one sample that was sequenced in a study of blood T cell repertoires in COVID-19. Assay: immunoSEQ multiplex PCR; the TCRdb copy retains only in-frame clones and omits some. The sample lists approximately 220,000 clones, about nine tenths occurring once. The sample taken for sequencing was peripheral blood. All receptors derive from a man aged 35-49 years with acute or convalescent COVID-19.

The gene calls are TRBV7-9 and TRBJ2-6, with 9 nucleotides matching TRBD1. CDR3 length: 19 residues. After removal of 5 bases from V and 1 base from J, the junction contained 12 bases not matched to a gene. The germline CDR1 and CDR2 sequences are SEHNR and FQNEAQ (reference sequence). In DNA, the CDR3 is TGTGCCAGCAGCCTGGGGCTGGACAGGGGACGATCTGGGGCCAACGTCCTGACTTTC. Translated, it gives CASSLGLDRGRSGANVLTF.

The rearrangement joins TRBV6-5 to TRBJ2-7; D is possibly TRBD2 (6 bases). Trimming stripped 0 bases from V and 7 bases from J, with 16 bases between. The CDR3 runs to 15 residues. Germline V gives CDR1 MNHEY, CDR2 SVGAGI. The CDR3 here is CASSYSTRGTGEQYF. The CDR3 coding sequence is TGTGCCAGCAGTTACTCGACGCGCGGGACGGGGGAGCAGTACTTC.

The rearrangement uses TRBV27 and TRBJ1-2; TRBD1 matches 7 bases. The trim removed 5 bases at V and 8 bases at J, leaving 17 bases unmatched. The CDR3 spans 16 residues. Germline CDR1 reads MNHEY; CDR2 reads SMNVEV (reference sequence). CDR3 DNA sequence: TGTGCCAGCAGTACGCGAGACAGGGTGGATCTCTGGGGCTACACCTTC. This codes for CASSTRDRVDLWGYTF.

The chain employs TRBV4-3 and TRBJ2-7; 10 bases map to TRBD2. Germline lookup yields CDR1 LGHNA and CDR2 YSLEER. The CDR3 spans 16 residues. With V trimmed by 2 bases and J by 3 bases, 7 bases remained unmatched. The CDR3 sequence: CASSQSDEREGYEQYF. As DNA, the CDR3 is TGCGCCAGCAGCCAATCCGATGAGCGGGAGGGCTACGAGCAGTACTTC.

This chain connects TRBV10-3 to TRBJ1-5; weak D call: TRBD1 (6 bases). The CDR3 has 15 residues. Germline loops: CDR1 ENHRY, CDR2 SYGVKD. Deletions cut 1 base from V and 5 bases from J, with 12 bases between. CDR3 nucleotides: TGTGCCATCAGTGAGTACAGGGAATCAGATCAGCCCCAGCATTTT. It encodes CAISEYRESDQPQHF.

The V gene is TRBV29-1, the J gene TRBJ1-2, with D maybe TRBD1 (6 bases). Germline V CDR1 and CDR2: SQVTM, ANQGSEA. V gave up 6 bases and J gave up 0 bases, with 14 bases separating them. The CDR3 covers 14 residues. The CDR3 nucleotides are TGCAGCGTGCCCTCCAGGGGCCCTAACTATGGCTACACCTTC. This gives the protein CSVPSRGPNYGYTF. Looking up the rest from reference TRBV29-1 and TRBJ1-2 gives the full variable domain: SAVISQKPSRDICQRGTSLTIQCQVDSQVTMMFWYRQQPGQSLTLIATANQGSEATYESGFVIDKFPISRPNLTFSTLTVSNMSPEDSSIYLCSVPSRGPNYGYTFGSGTRLTVV.

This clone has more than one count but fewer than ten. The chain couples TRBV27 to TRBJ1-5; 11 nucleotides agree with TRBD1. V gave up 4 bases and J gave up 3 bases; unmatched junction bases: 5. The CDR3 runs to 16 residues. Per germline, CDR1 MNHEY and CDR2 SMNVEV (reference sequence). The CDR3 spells CASSSWDRGDNQPQHF. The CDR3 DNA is TGTGCCAGCAGTTCTTGGGACAGGGGGGACAATCAGCCCCAGCATTTT.

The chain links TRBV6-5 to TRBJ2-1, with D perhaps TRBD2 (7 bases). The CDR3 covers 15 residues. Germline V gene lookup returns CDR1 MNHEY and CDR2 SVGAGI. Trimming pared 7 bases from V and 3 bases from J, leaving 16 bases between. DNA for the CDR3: TGTGCCAGCACATCTCGAGGGGGGGACTACAATGAGCAGTTCTTC. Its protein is CASTSRGGDYNEQFF.

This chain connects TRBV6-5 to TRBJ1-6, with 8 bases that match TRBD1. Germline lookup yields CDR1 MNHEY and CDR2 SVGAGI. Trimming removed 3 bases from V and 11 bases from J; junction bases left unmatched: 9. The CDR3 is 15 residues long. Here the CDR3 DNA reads TGTGCCAGCAGTTATGACAGGGGAGCAAGAGCACCCCTCCACTTT. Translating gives CASSYDRGARAPLHF.

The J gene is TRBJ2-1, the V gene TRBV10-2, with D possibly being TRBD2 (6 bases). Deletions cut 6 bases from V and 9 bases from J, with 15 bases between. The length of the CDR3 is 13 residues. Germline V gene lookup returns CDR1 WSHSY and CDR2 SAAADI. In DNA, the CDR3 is TGCGCCAGCAGGGGAGGTCAGTCAACTGAGCAGTTCTTC. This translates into CASRGGQSTEQFF.

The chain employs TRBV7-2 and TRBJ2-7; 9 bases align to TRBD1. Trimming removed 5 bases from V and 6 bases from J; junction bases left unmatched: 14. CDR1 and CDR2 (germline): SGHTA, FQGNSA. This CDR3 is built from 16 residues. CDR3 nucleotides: TGTGCCAGCAGCCCAGGGTGGGGGACAGGGACGGGCGAGCAGTACTTC. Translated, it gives CASSPGWGTGTGEQYF.

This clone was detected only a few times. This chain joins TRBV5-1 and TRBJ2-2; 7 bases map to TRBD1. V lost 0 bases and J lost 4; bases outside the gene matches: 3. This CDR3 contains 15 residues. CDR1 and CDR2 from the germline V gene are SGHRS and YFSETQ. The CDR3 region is CASSLVGQVTGELFF. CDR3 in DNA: TGCGCCAGCAGCTTGGTTGGACAGGTCACCGGGGAGCTGTTTTTT.

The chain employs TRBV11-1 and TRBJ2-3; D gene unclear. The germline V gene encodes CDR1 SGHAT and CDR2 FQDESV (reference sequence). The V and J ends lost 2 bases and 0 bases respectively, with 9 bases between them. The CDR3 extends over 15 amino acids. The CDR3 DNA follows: TGTGCCAGCAGCTTACAGGTCTCTAGCACAGATACGCAGTATTTT. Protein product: CASSLQVSSTDTQYF.

The CDR3 nucleotides read TGTGCCATCAGTACGACAGGACTGGGTGGTAGCAATCAGCCCCAGCATTTT. Its protein is CAISTTGLGGSNQPQHF. V usage is TRBV10-3 and J usage is TRBJ1-5, with D possibly matching TRBD1 (6 bases). From germline, CDR1 is ENHRY and CDR2 SYGVKD. This CDR3 spans 17 amino acids. V lost 5 bases, J lost 0 bases, and 17 bases lay in between.

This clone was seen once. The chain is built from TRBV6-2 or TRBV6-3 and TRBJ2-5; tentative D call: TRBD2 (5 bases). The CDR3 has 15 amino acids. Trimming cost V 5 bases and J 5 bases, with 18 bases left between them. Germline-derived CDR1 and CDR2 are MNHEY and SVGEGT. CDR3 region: CASSALQAEVETQYF. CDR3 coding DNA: TGTGCCAGCAGTGCTCTCCAAGCGGAGGTGGAGACCCAGTACTTC.

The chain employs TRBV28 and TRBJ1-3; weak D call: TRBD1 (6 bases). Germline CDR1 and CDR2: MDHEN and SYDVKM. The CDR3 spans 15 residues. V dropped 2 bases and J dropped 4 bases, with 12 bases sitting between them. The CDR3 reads CASSLTGPGGNTIYF. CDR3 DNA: TGTGCCAGCAGTTTAACAGGGCCAGGAGGAAACACCATATATTTT.

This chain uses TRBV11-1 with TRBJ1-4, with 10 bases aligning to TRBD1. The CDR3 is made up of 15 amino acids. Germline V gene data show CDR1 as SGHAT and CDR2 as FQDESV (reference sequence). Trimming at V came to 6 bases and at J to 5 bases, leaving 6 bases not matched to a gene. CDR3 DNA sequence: TGTGCCAGCAGACCTCCGGGACAGGGGAATGAAAAACTGTTTTTT. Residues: CASRPPGQGNEKLFF.

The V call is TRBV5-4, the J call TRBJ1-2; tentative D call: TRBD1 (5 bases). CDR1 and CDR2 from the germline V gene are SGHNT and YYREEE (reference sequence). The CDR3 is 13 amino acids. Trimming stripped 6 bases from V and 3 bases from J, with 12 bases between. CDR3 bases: TGTGCCAGCAACCCCCGGGACTACTATGGCTACACCTTC. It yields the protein CASNPRDYYGYTF.

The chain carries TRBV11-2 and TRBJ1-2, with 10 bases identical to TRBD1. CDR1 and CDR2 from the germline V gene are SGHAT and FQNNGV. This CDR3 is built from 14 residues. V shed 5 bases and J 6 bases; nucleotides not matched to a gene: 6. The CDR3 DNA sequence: TGTGCCAGCAGCCCCAGTGGGACAGGGGATGGCTACACCTTC. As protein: CASSPSGTGDGYTF.

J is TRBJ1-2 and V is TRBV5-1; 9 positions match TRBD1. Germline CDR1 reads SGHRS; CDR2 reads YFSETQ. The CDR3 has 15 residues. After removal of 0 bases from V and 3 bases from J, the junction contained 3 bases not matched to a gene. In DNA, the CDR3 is TGCGCCAGCAGCTTGGCAACAGGGGGCTACTATGGCTACACCTTC. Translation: CASSLATGGYYGYTF.

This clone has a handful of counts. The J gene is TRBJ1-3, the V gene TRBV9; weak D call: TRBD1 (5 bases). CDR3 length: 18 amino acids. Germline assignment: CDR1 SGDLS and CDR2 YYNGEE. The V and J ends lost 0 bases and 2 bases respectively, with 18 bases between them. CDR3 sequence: CASSVASGTGFTGNTIYF. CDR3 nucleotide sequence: TGTGCCAGCAGCGTAGCTTCAGGGACTGGGTTCACTGGAAACACCATATATTTT.

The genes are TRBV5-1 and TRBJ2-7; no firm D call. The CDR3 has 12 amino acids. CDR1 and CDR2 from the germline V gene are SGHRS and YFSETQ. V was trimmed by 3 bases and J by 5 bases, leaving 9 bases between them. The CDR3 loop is CASSYPGDEQYF. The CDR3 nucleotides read TGCGCCAGCAGCTACCCAGGCGACGAGCAGTACTTC.

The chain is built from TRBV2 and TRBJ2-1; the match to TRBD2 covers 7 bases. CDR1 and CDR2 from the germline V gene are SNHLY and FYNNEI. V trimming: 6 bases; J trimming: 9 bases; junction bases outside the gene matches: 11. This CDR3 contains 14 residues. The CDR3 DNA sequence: TGTGCCAGCAGAAGCGGGATGGGAGATAGTGAGCAGTTCTTC. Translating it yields CASRSGMGDSEQFF.

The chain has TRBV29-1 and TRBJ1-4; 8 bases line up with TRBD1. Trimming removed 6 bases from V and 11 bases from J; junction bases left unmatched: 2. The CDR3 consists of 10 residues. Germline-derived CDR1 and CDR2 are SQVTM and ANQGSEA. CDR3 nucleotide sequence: TGCAGCGTGTGGACAGGGAAACTGTTTTTT. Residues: CSVWTGKLFF.

CDR3 in amino acids: CASSLAGSSYNEQFF. In DNA form, the CDR3 reads TGTGCCAGCAGTCTAGCGGGGAGCTCCTACAATGAGCAGTTCTTC. J is TRBJ2-1 and V is TRBV6-2 or TRBV6-3; 9 nucleotides line up with TRBD2. CDR1 MNHEY and CDR2 SVGEGT come from the germline V gene. The V and J ends lost 5 bases and 0 bases, in that order; junction bases with no gene match: 2. This CDR3 is built from 15 residues.

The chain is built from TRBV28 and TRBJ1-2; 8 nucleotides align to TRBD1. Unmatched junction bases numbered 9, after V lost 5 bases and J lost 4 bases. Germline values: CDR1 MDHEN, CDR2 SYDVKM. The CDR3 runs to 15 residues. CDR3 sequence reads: CASSTASGGGYGYTF. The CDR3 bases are TGTGCCAGCAGTACAGCGTCAGGGGGCGGCTATGGCTACACCTTC.

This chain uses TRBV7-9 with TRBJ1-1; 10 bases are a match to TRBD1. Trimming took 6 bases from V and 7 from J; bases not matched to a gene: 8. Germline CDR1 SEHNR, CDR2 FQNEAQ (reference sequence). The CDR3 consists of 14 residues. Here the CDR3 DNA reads TGTGCCAGCAGTCGGGACAGGGGACCCGATGAAGCTTTCTTT. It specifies CASSRDRGPDEAFF. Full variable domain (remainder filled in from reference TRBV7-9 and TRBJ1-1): DTGVSQNPRHKITKRGQNVTFRCDPISEHNRLYWYRQTLGQGPEFLTYFQNEAQLEKSRLLSDRFSAERPKGSFSTLEIQRTEQGDSAMYLCASSRDRGPDEAFFGQGTRLTVV.

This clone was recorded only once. The CDR3 is CASSPPVGADTQYF. CDR3 in DNA: TGTGCCAGCAGCCCCCCGGTAGGGGCAGATACGCAGTATTTT. The chain recombines TRBV7-9 with TRBJ2-3, with TRBD1 as a possible D gene (5 bases). CDR1 is SEHNR and CDR2 is FQNEAQ in the germline V gene (reference sequence). V lost 5 bases to trimming and J lost 4 bases, with 13 bases between them. This CDR3 has 14 residues. Together with reference TRBV7-9 and TRBJ2-3, the CDR3 gives the full variable domain: DTGVSQNPRHKITKRGQNVTFRCDPISEHNRLYWYRQTLGQGPEFLTYFQNEAQLEKSRLLSDRFSAERPKGSFSTLEIQRTEQGDSAMYLCASSPPVGADTQYFGPGTRLTVL.

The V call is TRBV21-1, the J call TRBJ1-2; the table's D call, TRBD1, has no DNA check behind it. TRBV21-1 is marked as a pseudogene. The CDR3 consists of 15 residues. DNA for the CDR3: TGTGCCAGCAGCCCCAGGGACAGGGGAGCTGATGGCTACACCTTC. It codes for CASSPRDRGADGYTF.

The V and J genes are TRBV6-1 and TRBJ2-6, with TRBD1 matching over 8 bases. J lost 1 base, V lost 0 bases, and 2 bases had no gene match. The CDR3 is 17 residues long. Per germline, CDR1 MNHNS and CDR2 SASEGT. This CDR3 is CASSEATGDSGANVLTF. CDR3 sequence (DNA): TGTGCCAGCAGTGAAGCGACAGGGGATTCTGGGGCCAACGTCCTGACTTTC.

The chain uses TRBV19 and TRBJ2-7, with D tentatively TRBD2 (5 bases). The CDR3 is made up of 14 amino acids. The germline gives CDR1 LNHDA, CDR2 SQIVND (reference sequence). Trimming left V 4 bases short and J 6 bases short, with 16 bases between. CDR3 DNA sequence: TGTGCCAGTAGTACGGGCCCCGGGGATCTCGAGCAGTACTTC. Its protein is CASSTGPGDLEQYF.

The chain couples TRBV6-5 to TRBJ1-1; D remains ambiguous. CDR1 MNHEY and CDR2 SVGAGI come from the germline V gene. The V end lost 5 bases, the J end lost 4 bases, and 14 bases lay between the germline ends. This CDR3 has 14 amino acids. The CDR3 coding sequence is TGTGCCAGCAGTCCCTGGACTTCTGCCACTGAAGCTTTCTTT. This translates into CASSPWTSATEAFF.